The entry below describes one T cell receptor (beta chain). No antigen is known for it. The junction and the germline gene differ at one end; a read error may be behind it. In the germline V gene, CDR1 corresponds to SGHAT and CDR2 to FQNNGV. The CDR3, cysteine through phenylalanine, is 15 amino acids long. Only the CDR3 DNA stays, 45 bases, in frame from base 1. These data are taken from a study of tumor-infiltrating lymphocytes in primary liver carcinoma (dated by TCRdb to the late 2010s). Regarding the research as a whole: Between November 2015 and 2016, a handful of patients in China with histopathologically diagnosed primary liver carcinoma had surgical resection. Of the five patients, three men and two women aged 30 to 69 years, four had hepatocellular carcinoma and one had combined HCC and intrahepatic cholangiocarcinoma. The five patients had tumors of stage T1-T3 N0M0, with maximum diameters ranging from 4.2 to 10 cm. Each sample produced about 3.5 to 7.13 million productive TCRbeta reads, and read depth showed no significant difference between tissue types. TCRbeta repertoire sequencing, expression microarrays and whole-exome sequencing were combined in the study across five regions of each liver tumor, with adjacent normal tissue and blood also included. A total of roughly 35 specimens from 5 patients went through TCRbeta repertoire sequencing, namely 25 tumor regions, 5 adjacent noncancerous liver tissues and 5 peripheral blood samples. High reproducibility was observed for the technical replicate repertoires, with mean shared-clone rates approximately 0.92 and correlation coefficients above 0.95.

The paper's findings and limits, for the study overall: Only the TCR beta chain was sequenced, so true repertoire diversity is likely underestimated because unpaired alpha chains were not captured. Compared with blood, tumors had a significantly larger share of the repertoire taken up by the top 250 clones (p = 0.039). Repertoire overlap was higher between tumor regions (mean about 36%) than tumor-adjacent (around 17%) or tumor-blood (about 15%) pairs, consistent with antigen-driven expansion. Only 4 or 5 patients were included in the study, and the authors note that the findings should be validated in a larger study. Comparison of CD4+ and CD8+ T cell repertoires was precluded by the use of bulk unsorted samples.

TRIzol reagent was used to extract blood RNA from unsorted whole blood, while the DNeasy Blood & Tissue kit provided the germline DNA. Patients had chronic HBV infection and were treatment-naive at sampling. Around 3.9 milliliters of peripheral blood were collected into K2EDTA tubes before surgery. TCRbeta-specific cDNA was reverse-transcribed from 500 ng total RNA using a constant-region primer and ProtoScript II reverse transcriptase. Three nested multiplex PCR rounds, following a slightly modified ARM-PCR procedure, were used to build the TCRbeta libraries. Each of the first two PCR rounds ran for roughly 11 cycles and used multiplex TRBV1-TRBV30 forward primers together with a Cbeta reverse primer. A final 25-cycle PCR with Deep VentR polymerase added sample barcodes and Illumina adapters. Before sequencing, amplicons of 200-500 bp were purified from gel using a QIAquick gel extraction kit. The TCRbeta amplicons were sequenced with 250-bp paired-end reads on an Illumina HiSeq 2500. From the authors' description of their analysis: Quality trimming of reads was performed with Trimmomatic v0.33, and paired reads were merged with FLASH v1.2.11 so that full CDR3 sequences could be recovered. MiGEC v1.2.1b assigned V, D and J germline segments to the rearranged TCRbeta sequences. Clonotype statistics and Shannon-Wiener diversity indices were calculated with VDJtools v1.0.0. Except for diversity analysis, only each sample's 250 most abundant clonotypes were used in subsequent analyses to reduce sampling bias. In-frame beta chains were kept once TCRdb had trimmed the public reads at Q25 with fastp and called clones with MiXCR. Every distinct CDR3 protein forms one entry, paired with its most common genes and DNA. TCRdb, not the original authors, processed these V and J calls. For this sample there are hundreds of thousands of distinct CDR3 sequences; 58% appear just once. The ten largest clonotypes hold 15% to 20% of the sample.

Rearrangement joined TRBV11-2 to TRBJ2-1; TRBD2 could be the D gene, as 5 bases match. The clonotype originates from a woman younger than 45 with primary liver carcinoma and hepatitis B virus infection. Sequenced material: peripheral blood. The CDR3 region reads CASSSNRVSDDDQFF. DNA sequence: TGTGCCAGCAGCTCTAATCGTGTTAGCGACGATGATCAGTTCTTC.